The next 16 T cell receptor beta chains were all read from a single sample in a study of T cell changes during pregnancy in multiple sclerosis. Sequencing used immunoSEQ multiplex PCR; TCRdb keeps in-frame clones, though not all of them. The sample contains fewer than 20,000 clones, about 88% of which appear only once. The sample was CD4+ T cells from peripheral blood mononuclear cells, taken in the first trimester of pregnancy. These receptors all come from a female donor in good health, enrolled as a control in a pregnancy study.

This clone was counted a few times. The chain has TRBV7-9 and TRBJ2-7; 9 nucleotides agree with TRBD1. The CDR3 consists of 15 residues. CDR1 is SEHNR, CDR2 FQNEAQ, per germline (reference sequence). Losses at the gene ends were 5 bases for V and 5 bases for J; bases not matched to a gene: 10. The CDR3 DNA follows: TGTGCCAGCAGCGACGCCGGGACAGGGACCCACGAGCAGTACTTC. This sequence encodes CASSDAGTGTHEQYF.

V and J are TRBV6-4 and TRBJ1-2; 9 bases fit TRBD1. CDR1 MRHNA and CDR2 SNTAGT come from the germline V gene. The length of the CDR3 is 14 residues. The trim removed 5 bases at V and 5 bases at J, leaving 6 bases unmatched. The DNA of the CDR3 is TGTGCCAGCAGTCCGGGACAGGGAATGTATGGCTACACCTTC. It codes for CASSPGQGMYGYTF.

This chain links TRBV12-5 with TRBJ2-2; 7 bases agree with TRBD1. Trimming at V came to 0 bases and at J to 2 bases, leaving 6 bases not matched to a gene. Germline V gene lookup returns CDR1 LGHNT and CDR2 FRNRAP. This CDR3 is 17 amino acids long. The CDR3: CASGLVWTGTNTGELFF. For the CDR3, the DNA is TGTGCTAGTGGTTTGGTATGGACAGGTACCAACACCGGGGAGCTGTTTTTT.

The V and J genes are TRBV19 and TRBJ2-1, with 10 bases matching TRBD2. V gave up 7 bases and J gave up 4 bases; unmatched junction bases: 7. The CDR3 spans 15 residues. Per the germline V gene, CDR1 is LNHDA and CDR2 is SQIVND (reference sequence). The CDR3 bases are TGTGCCAGTACCCTGACTAGCGGGTTTTACAATGAGCAGTTCTTC. This encodes CASTLTSGFYNEQFF.

This chain connects TRBV6-5 to TRBJ1-1; D gene unclear. This CDR3 contains 12 residues. Trimming took off 5 bases at V and 1 base at J, with 5 bases between the two ends. Germline V gene sequence: CDR1 MNHEY, CDR2 SVGAGI. The CDR3 is CASSGRNTEAFF. CDR3 nucleotide sequence: TGTGCCAGCAGTGGGAGGAACACTGAAGCTTTCTTT.

V usage is TRBV5-6 and J usage is TRBJ2-7, with TRBD1 matching over 7 bases. Germline assignment: CDR1 SGHDT and CDR2 YYEEEE. V was pared by 1 base and J by 2 bases, with 6 bases of the junction left unmatched. The CDR3 runs to 15 residues. CDR3: CASSLSVQGAYEQYF. The CDR3 nucleotides are TGTGCCAGCAGCTTGAGCGTCCAGGGGGCCTACGAGCAGTACTTC.

The rearrangement uses TRBV30 and TRBJ1-5; TRBD1 might be the D (5 bases). The CDR3 length is 17 residues. CDR1 and CDR2 from the germline V gene are GTSNPN and SVGIG (reference sequence). V was shortened by 4 bases and J by 2 bases, with 21 bases between the two germline ends. The CDR3 spells CAWTMARTNIGNQPQHF. The DNA of the CDR3 is TGTGCCTGGACCATGGCCCGGACAAACATCGGCAATCAGCCCCAGCATTTT. Looking up the rest from reference TRBV30 and TRBJ1-5 gives the full variable domain: SQTIHQWPATLVQPVGSPLSLECTVEGTSNPNLYWYRQAAGRGLQLLFYSVGIGQISSEVPQNLSASRPQDRQFILSSKKLLLSDSGFYLCAWTMARTNIGNQPQHFGDGTRLSIL.

The chain uses TRBV5-5 and TRBJ2-5, with 8 bases matching TRBD1. Unmatched junction bases numbered 12, after V lost 1 base and J lost 4 bases. The CDR3 is 17 residues long. Germline CDR1 is SGHKS and CDR2 is YYEKEE (reference sequence). The CDR3 nucleotides read TGTGCCAGCAGCTTGTTCGGACAGGGAAGACGCGCAGAGACCCAGTACTTC. This encodes CASSLFGQGRRAETQYF.

The chain combines TRBV7-2 with TRBJ1-5; 8 bases fit TRBD1. The CDR3 has 16 residues. The germline CDR1 and CDR2 sequences are SGHTA and FQGNSA. Trimming took 5 bases from V and 0 from J; bases not matched to a gene: 6. The CDR3 coding sequence is TGTGCCAGCAGCAAAGGGGGACAGGCTAGCAATCAGCCCCAGCATTTT. Protein product: CASSKGGQASNQPQHF. Full variable domain (remainder filled in from reference TRBV7-2 and TRBJ1-5): GAGVSQSPSNKVTEKGKDVELRCDPISGHTALYWYRQSLGQGLEFLIYFQGNSAPDKSGLPSDRFSAERTGGSVSTLTIQRTQQEDSAVYLCASSKGGQASNQPQHFGDGTRLSIL.

The chain uses TRBV6-1 and TRBJ1-1; D unresolved. Per the germline V gene, CDR1 is MNHNS and CDR2 is SASEGT. The germline V and J ends were trimmed by 1 base and 4 bases, with 7 bases remaining between them. The CDR3 consists of 13 residues. The CDR3 sequence is CASSEEGATEAFF. CDR3 bases: TGTGCCAGCAGTGAAGAGGGAGCCACTGAAGCTTTCTTT.

This clone was recorded once. The rearrangement joins TRBV5-5 to TRBJ1-3, with a weak D call TRBD1 (5 bases). Trimming removed 0 bases from V and 3 bases from J, with 7 bases in between. This CDR3 comprises 14 residues. Germline-derived CDR1 and CDR2 are SGHKS and YYEKEE (reference sequence). CDR3 amino acids: CASSLAGYGNTIYF. The DNA of the CDR3 is TGTGCCAGCAGCTTGGCAGGGTATGGAAACACCATATATTTT.

The V call is TRBV5-1, the J call TRBJ2-5; 8 bases match TRBD2. This CDR3 has 17 amino acids. The germline gives CDR1 SGHRS, CDR2 YFSETQ. The V gene end was trimmed by 3 bases and the J gene end by 2 bases; junction bases not matched to a gene: 12. The CDR3 region has the DNA TGCGCCAGCAGCTCCCGGGGGGCTAGCGGGCTGCAAGAGACCCAGTACTTC. Translating gives CASSSRGASGLQETQYF.

The CDR3 sequence is CASSAGASTDTQYF. The CDR3 DNA reads TGTGCCAGCAGCGCGGGGGCGAGCACAGATACGCAGTATTTT. The V gene is TRBV13, the J gene TRBJ2-3; TRBD2 is a possible D gene (7 bases). The germline gives CDR1 PRHDT, CDR2 FYEKMQ (reference sequence). Trimming removed 5 bases from V and 0 bases from J, with 9 bases in between. The CDR3 extends over 14 amino acids. Based on the CDR3 plus reference TRBV13 and TRBJ2-3, the full variable domain is AAGVIQSPRHLIKEKRETATLKCYPIPRHDTVYWYQQGPGQDPQFLISFYEKMQSDKGSIPDRFSAQQFSDYHSELNMSSLELGDSALYFCASSAGASTDTQYFGPGTRLTVL.

DNA for the CDR3: TGTGCCAGCACCCCAGTGGCAGTGTACAATCAGCCCCAGCATTTT. Its translation: CASTPVAVYNQPQHF. The rearrangement links TRBV28 to TRBJ1-5, with D hard to call. This CDR3 contains 15 residues. The germline V and J ends were trimmed by 7 bases and 3 bases, with 16 bases remaining between them. CDR1 is MDHEN, CDR2 SYDVKM, per germline.

This clone showed up just a few times. The V gene is TRBV27, the J gene TRBJ2-7; 14 positions match TRBD2. The V gene's germline CDR1 is MNHEY and CDR2 SMNVEV (reference sequence). This CDR3 region has 19 residues. J gave up 0 bases and V 0 bases, and 7 bases lay outside the gene matches. The CDR3 reads CASSLSTPGLAGVSYEQYF. The CDR3 coding sequence is TGTGCCAGCAGTTTATCGACCCCGGGACTAGCGGGAGTCTCCTACGAGCAGTACTTC.

The chain joins TRBV6-1 to TRBJ1-2; no firm D call. CDR1 MNHNS and CDR2 SASEGT come from the germline V gene. The CDR3 sequence is 13 residues long. The V and J ends lost 3 bases and 4 bases respectively, with 9 bases between them. The CDR3 bases are TGTGCCAGCAGTGAGCCGGGTGGCTATGGCTACACCTTC. Translation: CASSEPGGYGYTF.